This TCR beta chain was documented in a study of shared clonotypes between healthy human individuals. A note on this clone: Its target is unknown.

V lost 7 bases to trimming and J lost 8 bases, with 21 bases between them. The CDR3 runs to 15 residues. The germline gives CDR1 MGHDK, CDR2 SYGVNS. Points from the study as a whole: Clonotypes not shared had lower generation probabilities than those common to all four donors.

Some clones are missing from TCRdb's copy, which holds only in-frame ones; the method was immunoSEQ multiplex PCR. This table holds approximately 2.3 million clones, just over 90% found once. The clonotype comes from a man younger than 35 in good health. Some clones in this sample may be carry-over from other donors' samples. Sequencing input: naive CD4+ T cells from PBMCs. The subset here: CD45RA+ positively selected. This chain joins TRBV25-1 and TRBJ2-1; a possible D gene is TRBD1 (5 bases). CDR3: CASNTDLGLVDEQFF. The CDR3 coding sequence is TGTGCCAGCAACACGGACCTGGGGCTCGTAGATGAGCAGTTCTTC.